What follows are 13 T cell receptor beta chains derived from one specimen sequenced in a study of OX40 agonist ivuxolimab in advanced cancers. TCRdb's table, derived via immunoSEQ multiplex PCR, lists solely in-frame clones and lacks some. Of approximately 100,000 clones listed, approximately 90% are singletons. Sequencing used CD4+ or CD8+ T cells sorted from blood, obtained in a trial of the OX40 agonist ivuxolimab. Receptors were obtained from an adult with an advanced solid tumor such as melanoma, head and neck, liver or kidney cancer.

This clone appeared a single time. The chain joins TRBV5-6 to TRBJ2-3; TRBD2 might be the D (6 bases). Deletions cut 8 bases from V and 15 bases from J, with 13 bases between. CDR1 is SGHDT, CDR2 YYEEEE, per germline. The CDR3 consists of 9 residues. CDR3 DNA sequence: TGTGCCAGAGATCGGGACTTCTATTTT. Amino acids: CARDRDFYF.

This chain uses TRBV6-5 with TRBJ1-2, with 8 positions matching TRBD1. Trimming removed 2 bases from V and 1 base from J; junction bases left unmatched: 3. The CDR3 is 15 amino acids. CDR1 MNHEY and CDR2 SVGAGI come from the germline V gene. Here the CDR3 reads CASSYGQGNNYGYTF. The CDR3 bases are TGTGCCAGCAGTTACGGACAGGGAAATAACTATGGCTACACCTTC.

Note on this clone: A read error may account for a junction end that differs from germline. CDR3 sequence (DNA): TGCTCTACAGAGGGGGGCCCTGGAAACACCATATATTTT. Translated, it gives CSTEGGPGNTIYF. The V call is TRBV19, the J call TRBJ1-3, with D perhaps TRBD1 (6 bases). CDR1 and CDR2 from the germline V gene are LNHDA and SQIVND (reference sequence). The CDR3 has 13 residues.

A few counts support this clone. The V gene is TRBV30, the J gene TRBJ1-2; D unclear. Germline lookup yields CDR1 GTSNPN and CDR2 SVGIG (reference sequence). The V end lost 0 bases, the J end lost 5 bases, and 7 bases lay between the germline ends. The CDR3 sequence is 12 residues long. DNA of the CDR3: TGTGCCTGGAGTGTAACGGAGTATGGCTACACCTTC. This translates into CAWSVTEYGYTF.

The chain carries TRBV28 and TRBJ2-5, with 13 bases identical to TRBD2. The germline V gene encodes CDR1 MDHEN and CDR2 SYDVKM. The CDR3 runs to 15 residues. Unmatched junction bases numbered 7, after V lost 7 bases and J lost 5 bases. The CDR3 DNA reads TGTGCCAGCACCCCGGGACTAGCGGGGTGGGAGACCCAGTACTTC. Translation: CASTPGLAGWETQYF.

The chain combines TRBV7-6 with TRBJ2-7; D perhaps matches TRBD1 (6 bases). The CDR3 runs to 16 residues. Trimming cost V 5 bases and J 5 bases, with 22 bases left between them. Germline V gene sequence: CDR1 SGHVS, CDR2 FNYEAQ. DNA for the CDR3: TGTGCCAGCAGCGTCGGGCCACTCTCAGGGGCAAACGAGCAGTACTTC. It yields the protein CASSVGPLSGANEQYF.

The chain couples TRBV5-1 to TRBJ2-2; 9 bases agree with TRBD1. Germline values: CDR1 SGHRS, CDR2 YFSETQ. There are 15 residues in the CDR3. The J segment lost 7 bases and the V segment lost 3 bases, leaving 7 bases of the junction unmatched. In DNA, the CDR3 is TGCGCCAGCAGCTCCGGACAGGGGTCCTACGGGGAGCTGTTTTTT. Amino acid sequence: CASSSGQGSYGELFF.

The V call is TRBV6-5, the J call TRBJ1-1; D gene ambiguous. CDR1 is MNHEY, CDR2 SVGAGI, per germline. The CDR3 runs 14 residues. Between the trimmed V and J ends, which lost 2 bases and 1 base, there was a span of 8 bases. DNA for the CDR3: TGTGCCAGCAGTTACGAGTTGTCGAACACTGAAGCTTTCTTT. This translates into CASSYELSNTEAFF.

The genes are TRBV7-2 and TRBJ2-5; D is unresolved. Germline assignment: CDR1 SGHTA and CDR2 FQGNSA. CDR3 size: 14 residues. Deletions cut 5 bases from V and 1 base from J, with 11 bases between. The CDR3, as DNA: TGTGCCAGCAGCCCCCCCGGTAGCCAAGAGACCCAGTACTTC. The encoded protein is CASSPPGSQETQYF.

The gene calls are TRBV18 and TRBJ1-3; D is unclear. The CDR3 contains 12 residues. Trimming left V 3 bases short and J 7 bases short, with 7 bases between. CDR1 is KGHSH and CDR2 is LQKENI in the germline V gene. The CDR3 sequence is CASSPPSNTIYF. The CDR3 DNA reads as TGTGCCAGCTCACCCCCCTCCAACACCATATATTTT.

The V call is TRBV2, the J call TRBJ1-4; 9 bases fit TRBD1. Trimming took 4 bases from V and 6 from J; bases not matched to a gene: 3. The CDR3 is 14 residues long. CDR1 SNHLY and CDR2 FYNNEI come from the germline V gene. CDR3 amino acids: CASSGWDRDEKLFF. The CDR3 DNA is TGTGCCAGCAGTGGTTGGGACAGGGATGAAAAACTGTTTTTT.

DNA for the CDR3: TGTGCCAGCTCACCACCGGGCAGGGGCTCCAATGAGCAGTTCTTC. Translating gives CASSPPGRGSNEQFF. The chain has TRBV18 and TRBJ2-1; a possible D gene is TRBD1 (6 bases). Looked up from germline, CDR1 is KGHSH and CDR2 is LQKENI. Trimming removed 0 bases at V and 6 bases at J, with 12 bases between. This CDR3 is 15 amino acids long.

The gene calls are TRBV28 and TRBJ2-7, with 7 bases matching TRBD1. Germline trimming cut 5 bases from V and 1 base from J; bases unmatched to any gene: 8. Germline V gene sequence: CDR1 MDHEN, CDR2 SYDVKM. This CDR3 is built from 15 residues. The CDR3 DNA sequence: TGTGCCAGCAGTCCCCCGGGACAGATATCCTACGAGCAGTACTTC. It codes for CASSPPGQISYEQYF.